This is a list of T cell receptor beta chains from one sample in a study of blood T cell repertoires in COVID-19. Clones were read by immunoSEQ multiplex PCR, and TCRdb kept only the in-frame ones, dropping some. The sample lists around 300,000 clones, around 90% occurring once. Sequencing used peripheral blood. These receptors came from a woman aged 40 to 55 with acute or convalescent COVID-19. Both conserved end residues are part of each CDR3. D genes are given only for firm matches. Size is stated for part of the rows, as once, few or many counts, or as a class when the clone is expanded.

TRBD1	NA	TRBV3-1/TRBV3-2	TRBJ2-5	CASSQVTGRETQYF	TGTGCCAGCAGCCAAGTGACAGGGCGGGAGACCCAGTACTTC
TRBD1	NA	TRBV24-1	TRBJ2-2	CATRDQGAGGELFF	TGTGCCACCAGAGATCAGGGGGCTGGCGGGGAGCTGTTTTTT
NA	NA	TRBV2	TRBJ1-2	CASNLDRNYGYTF	TGTGCCAGCAACTTAGACAGAAACTATGGCTACACCTTC
TRBD1	NA	TRBV12-3/TRBV12-4	TRBJ1-2	CAGNRGLSNGYTF	TGTGCCGGCAACAGGGGGCTCAGTAATGGCTACACCTTC
TRBD1	NA	TRBV11-2	TRBJ2-3	CASSSQSYGTETDTQYF	TGTGCCAGCAGCTCCCAAAGTTACGGGACAGAAACAGATACGCAGTATTTT
NA	NA	TRBV2	TRBJ1-2	CASSGQYNYGYTF	TGTGCCAGCAGTGGACAGTACAACTATGGCTACACCTTC
TRBD2	NA	TRBV9	TRBJ2-3	CASTPGGAEEDTQYF	TGTGCCAGCACCCCCGGGGGGGCCGAGGAAGATACGCAGTATTTT
TRBD2	once	TRBV24-1	TRBJ2-5	CATSDPSGGETQYF	TGTGCCACCAGTGATCCTAGCGGGGGGGAGACCCAGTACTTC
NA	NA	TRBV7-6	TRBJ1-3	CASSAAFRDSGNTIYF	TGTGCCAGCAGCGCCGCGTTCAGGGACTCTGGAAACACCATATATTTT
TRBD2	NA	TRBV19	TRBJ2-1	CASTPMGGGAHEQFF	TGTGCCAGTACCCCCATGGGCGGGGGGGCCCATGAGCAGTTCTTC
NA	NA	TRBV27	TRBJ2-3	CASSFGGKRTDTQYF	TGTGCCAGCAGTTTCGGAGGGAAGAGGACAGATACGCAGTATTTT
NA	NA	TRBV21-1	TRBJ2-3	CASRRESGNTDTQYF	TGTGCCAGTCGGAGGGAGTCGGGGAACACAGATACGCAGTATTTT
NA	NA	TRBV5-6	TRBJ1-2	CASSLGFRGRGYTF	TGTGCCAGCAGCTTGGGGTTCAGGGGACGAGGCTACACCTTC
NA	NA	TRBV19	TRBJ1-3	CASSMSTGLGNTIYF	TGTGCCAGTAGTATGAGCACAGGGCTCGGAAACACCATATATTTT
NA	few	TRBV9	TRBJ1-1	CASSGRDTEAFF	TGTGCCAGCAGCGGGCGGGACACTGAAGCTTTCTTT
NA	NA	TRBV6-4	TRBJ2-2	CASSDGGTGELFF	TGTGCCAGCAGTGACGGAGGCACCGGGGAGCTGTTTTTT
TRBD1	NA	TRBV10-2	TRBJ1-1	CASRWDRVSTEAFF	TGCGCCAGCAGATGGGACAGGGTAAGCACTGAAGCTTTCTTT
NA	NA	TRBV10-3	TRBJ1-2	CAIWKEGTYGYTF	TGTGCCATCTGGAAGGAGGGGACCTACGGCTACACCTTC
NA	NA	TRBV19	TRBJ1-2	CASRDGGRANYGYTF	TGTGCCAGTAGGGACGGAGGGAGGGCTAACTATGGCTACACCTTC
NA	NA	TRBV4-1	TRBJ2-1	CASSQEELRAYNEQFF	TGCGCCAGCAGCCAAGAAGAACTCAGGGCCTACAATGAGCAGTTCTTC
NA	NA	TRBV19	TRBJ2-3	CASSMDRTDTQYF	TGTGCCAGTAGTATGGACAGAACAGATACGCAGTATTTT
TRBD1	NA	TRBV15	TRBJ1-4	CATSRVTGVTNEKLFF	TGTGCCACCAGCAGAGTGACAGGGGTAACTAATGAAAAACTGTTTTTT
NA	NA	TRBV9	TRBJ1-2	CASSTEQVYGYTF	TGTGCCAGCAGCACAGAGCAGGTCTATGGCTACACCTTC
TRBD2	NA	TRBV9	TRBJ2-2	CASSAGRGENTGELFF	TGTGCCAGCAGCGCCGGGAGGGGGGAGAACACCGGGGAGCTGTTTTTT
TRBD1	NA	TRBV27	TRBJ2-5	CASKVSQVDRETQYF	TGTGCCAGCAAAGTGAGTCAGGTGGACAGGGAGACCCAGTACTTC
NA	NA	TRBV6-5	TRBJ1-5	CASSSTINQPQHF	TGTGCCAGCAGTTCGACAATCAATCAGCCCCAGCATTTT
NA	NA	TRBV6-6	TRBJ2-1	CATMIATSYNEQFF	TGTGCCACCATGATAGCCACCTCCTACAATGAGCAGTTCTTC
NA	NA	TRBV10-3	TRBJ2-5	CAISETRDLEETQYF	TGTGCCATCAGTGAGACCCGGGACTTAGAAGAGACCCAGTACTTC
NA	once	TRBV5-1	TRBJ1-1	CASTQGSPTEAFF	TGCGCCAGCACCCAGGGTTCCCCAACTGAAGCTTTCTTT
TRBD2	NA	TRBV11-3	TRBJ2-1	CASSPLTSGGAREQFF	TGTGCCAGCAGCCCCCTCACTAGCGGGGGGGCCCGTGAGCAGTTCTTC
TRBD1	NA	TRBV25-1	TRBJ1-2	CASSEWSTGASYGYTF	TGTGCCAGCAGTGAATGGAGTACAGGGGCCTCCTATGGCTACACCTTC
NA	NA	TRBV4-2	TRBJ1-3	CASSQDVGGSGNTIYF	TGTGCCAGCAGCCAAGATGTGGGGGGCTCTGGAAACACCATATATTTT
NA	NA	TRBV6-4	TRBJ1-5	CASSDTPDRNYSNQPQHF	TGTGCCAGCAGTGACACGCCCGACAGGAACTATAGCAATCAGCCCCAGCATTTT
TRBD1	NA	TRBV6-5	TRBJ1-2	CASRETGGEGYGYTF	TGTGCCAGCAGAGAGACAGGGGGCGAAGGCTATGGCTACACCTTC
NA	once	TRBV7-9	TRBJ1-2	CASSFRDMNYGYTF	TGTGCCAGCAGCTTTCGGGACATGAACTATGGCTACACCTTC
TRBD2	NA	TRBV5-1	TRBJ2-2	CASSRTPGGGGTGELFF	TGCGCCAGCAGCCGAACCCCCGGGGGGGGCGGCACCGGGGAGCTGTTTTTT
TRBD1	once	TRBV6-5	TRBJ1-1	CASRPTTGQGAEAFF	TGTGCCAGCAGGCCGACCACCGGACAGGGCGCTGAAGCTTTCTTT
TRBD1	NA	TRBV5-1	TRBJ1-6	CASSKDRSSYNSPLHF	TGCGCCAGCAGCAAGGACAGGAGCTCCTATAATTCACCCCTCCACTTT
TRBD1	NA	TRBV4-1	TRBJ1-2	CASSPWDRGYGYTF	TGCGCCAGCAGCCCCTGGGACAGGGGATATGGCTACACCTTC
NA	NA	TRBV24-1	TRBJ1-3	CATSDVFGNTIYF	TGTGCCACCAGTGACGTTTTTGGAAACACCATATATTTT
TRBD2	NA	TRBV11-1	TRBJ2-2	CASSPGVAGPYGELFF	TGTGCCAGCAGCCCCGGGGTAGCGGGGCCCTATGGGGAGCTGTTTTTT
NA	NA	TRBV6-2/TRBV6-3	TRBJ1-2	CASSPRGYGYTF	TGTGCCAGCAGCCCAAGGGGTTATGGCTACACCTTC
NA	once	TRBV6-5	TRBJ1-2	CASSTEGFYGYTF	TGTGCCAGCAGCACTGAGGGCTTCTATGGCTACACCTTC
TRBD1	NA	TRBV18	TRBJ1-1	CASSRQGPNTEAFF	TGTGCCAGCTCACGACAGGGACCGAACACTGAAGCTTTCTTT
NA	NA	TRBV5-6	TRBJ1-2	CASSLDWGGTSESNYGYTF	TGTGCCAGCAGCTTGGATTGGGGAGGGACCAGCGAGAGTAACTATGGCTACACCTTC
TRBD2	NA	TRBV9	TRBJ2-2	CASSVRSGGAGELFF	TGTGCCAGCAGCGTAAGAAGCGGGGGGGCCGGGGAGCTGTTTTTT
NA	NA	TRBV25-1	TRBJ1-2	CASQPGPGWGYTF	TGTGCCAGCCAGCCGGGCCCGGGATGGGGCTACACCTTC
TRBD1	NA	TRBV30	TRBJ1-2	CAWREGDRNNYGYTF	TGTGCCTGGAGGGAGGGGGACAGAAATAACTATGGCTACACCTTC
NA	NA	TRBV6-5	TRBJ2-5	CASTPSTKETQYF	TGTGCCAGCACGCCATCGACTAAAGAGACCCAGTACTTC
NA	NA	TRBV6-5	TRBJ2-3	CASRGLLGDTQYF	TGTGCCAGCAGGGGCTTGCTTGGCGATACGCAGTATTTT
TRBD1	NA	TRBV28	TRBJ1-3	CASSQGARGNTIYF	TGTGCCAGCAGTCAGGGGGCGAGGGGAAACACCATATATTTT
TRBD1	NA	TRBV5-1	TRBJ1-6	CASSATGGAYNSPLHF	TGCGCCAGCAGCGCGACAGGGGGCGCCTATAATTCACCCCTCCACTTT
NA	NA	TRBV3-1/TRBV3-2	TRBJ2-5	CASRPGTSGQETQYF	TGTGCCAGCAGGCCCGGTACGAGCGGCCAAGAGACCCAGTACTTC
NA	NA	TRBV6-1	TRBJ1-2	CASSETEYNYGYTF	TGTGCCAGCAGTGAAACTGAATACAACTATGGCTACACCTTC